The T cell receptor beta chain under discussion was sequenced for a study of blood T cell repertoires in COVID-19. The wider study: The United States, Italy and Spain were the sources of the acute and convalescent COVID-19 samples.

Those enrolled, adults aged roughly 18 to 100 years, came from around 24 US areas. Participants' own reports of clinical history determined their cohort assignment. Recovered Cohort 3 donors showed two negative PCRs, clearance, or symptom resolution. Data came from immunoSEQ multiplex PCR; TCRdb stores just in-frame clones and leaves some out. The sample includes hundreds of thousands of clones, 75% to 90% of them seen just once. The CDR3 runs to 15 residues. Germline V lookup: CDR1 KGHSH, CDR2 LQKENI. V lost 5 bases and J lost 8; bases outside the gene matches: 11. The genes are TRBV18 and TRBJ2-1, with 8 bases aligning to TRBD2. The sequence was obtained from a young man who had recovered from COVID-19. Source material: PBMCs or T cells enriched from blood (not recorded which). In nucleotides, the CDR3 is TGTGCCAGCTCAACCCGGGTAGCGGGATCCTATGAGCAGTTCTTC. Protein sequence: CASSTRVAGSYEQFF.